The entry below describes one T cell receptor beta chain. Its antigen remains unknown. At one boundary the junction diverges from the germline segment, which might be a read error. The sample has other DNA sequences that encode this CDR3 too. The data derive from a study of cytomegalovirus exposure and HLA in healthy donors. Study-level points and caveats: It is likely that the observed cluster of highly shared sequence variants was a sequencing artifact.

The CDR3 is 13 residues long. Germline CDR1 is WNHNN and CDR2 is SYGVQD (reference sequence). PCR primers comprised 60 Vbeta and 13 Jbeta primers. The assay was immunoSEQ multiplex PCR, and TCRdb's table has in-frame clones only and misses some. The sample lists fewer than 150,000 clones, 74% occurring once. Sample: PBMCs. This clonotype originated in a woman aged 45-65 years in good health and CMV-seropositive. V usage is TRBV10-1 and J usage is TRBJ2-7; maybe TRBD1 (5 bases). The CDR3 nucleotides read TGCGCCAGTAGTGAGTCTGGGGCTTACGAGCAGTACTTC. Its translation is CASSESGAYEQYF.